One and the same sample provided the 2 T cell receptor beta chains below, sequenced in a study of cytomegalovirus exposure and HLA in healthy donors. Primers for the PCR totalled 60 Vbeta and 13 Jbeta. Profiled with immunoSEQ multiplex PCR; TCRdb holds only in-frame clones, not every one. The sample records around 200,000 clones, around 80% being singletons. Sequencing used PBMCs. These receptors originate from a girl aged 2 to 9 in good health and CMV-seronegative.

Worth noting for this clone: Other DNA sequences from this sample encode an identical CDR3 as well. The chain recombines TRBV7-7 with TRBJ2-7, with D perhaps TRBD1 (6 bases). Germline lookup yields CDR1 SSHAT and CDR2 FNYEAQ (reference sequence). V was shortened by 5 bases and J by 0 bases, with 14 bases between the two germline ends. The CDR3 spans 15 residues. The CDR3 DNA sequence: TGTGCCAGCAGCCTGGGGGCAGGGCCCTCCTACGAGCAGTACTTC. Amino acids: CASSLGAGPSYEQYF. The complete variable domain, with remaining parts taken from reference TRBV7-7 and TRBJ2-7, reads GAGVSQSPRYKVTKRGQDVTLRCDPISSHATLYWYQQALGQGPEFLTYFNYEAQPDKSGLPSDRFSAERPEGSISTLTIQRTEQRDSAMYRCASSLGAGPSYEQYFGPGTRLTVT.

The CDR3 DNA is TGCGCCAGCAGCCCGCTAGACCGGGATGGCTACACCTTC. It translates to CASSPLDRDGYTF. The chain is built from TRBV5-1 and TRBJ1-2; D gene unclear. This CDR3 contains 13 residues. Germline values: CDR1 SGHRS, CDR2 YFSETQ. The ends were cut back, 4 bases at V and 6 bases at J, with 13 bases in the middle.